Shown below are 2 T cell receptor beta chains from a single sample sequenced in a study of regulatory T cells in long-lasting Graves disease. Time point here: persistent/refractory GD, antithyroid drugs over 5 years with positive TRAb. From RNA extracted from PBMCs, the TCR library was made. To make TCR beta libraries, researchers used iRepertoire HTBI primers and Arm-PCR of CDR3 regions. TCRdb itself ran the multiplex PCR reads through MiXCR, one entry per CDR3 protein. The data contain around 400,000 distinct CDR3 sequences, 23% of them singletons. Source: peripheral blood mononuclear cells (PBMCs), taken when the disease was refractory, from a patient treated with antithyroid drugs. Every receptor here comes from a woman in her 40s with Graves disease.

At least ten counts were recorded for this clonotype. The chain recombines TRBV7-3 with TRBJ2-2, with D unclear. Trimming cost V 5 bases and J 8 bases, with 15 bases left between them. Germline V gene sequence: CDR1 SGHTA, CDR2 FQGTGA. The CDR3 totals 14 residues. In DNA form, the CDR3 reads TGTGCCAGCAGCCGCGCCGGGTCGGAAGGGGAGCTGTTTTTT. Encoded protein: CASSRAGSEGELFF.

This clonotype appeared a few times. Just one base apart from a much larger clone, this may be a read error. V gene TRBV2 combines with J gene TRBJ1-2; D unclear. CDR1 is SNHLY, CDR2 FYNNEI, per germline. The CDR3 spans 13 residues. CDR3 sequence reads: CASSEEGNYGYIF. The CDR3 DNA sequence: TGTGCCAGCAGTGAGGAGGGAAACTATGGCTACATCTTC.